This paragraph reports one T cell receptor beta chain. No cognate antigen has been identified for it. Base qualities are not provided; no much larger clone lies one nucleotide away. The source of the sample is a study of regulatory T cells in long-lasting Graves disease (dated by TCRdb to about 2021). Looking at the study overall: Persistent Graves' disease meant more than 5 years of antithyroid drug treatment with TSH receptor autoantibodies that stayed positive. Persistent Graves' disease patients were compared with newly diagnosed Graves' disease patients by peripheral blood TCR sequencing and RNA sequencing. The study was registered as a clinical trial and conducted in China. A total of around 35 samples were covered by TCR sequencing, comprising approximately 13 persistent and roughly 20 newly diagnosed Graves' disease patients. On average, persistent Graves' disease patients in the clinical cohort had been on antithyroid drugs for roughly 11 years.

The CDR3 goes from the cysteine to the phenylalanine over 19 residues. The CDR3 DNA has 57 bases and is translated from base 1. V gives up 6 bases and J gives up 10 bases, and the segment between their germline ends measures 33 bases. As encoded in the germline V gene, CDR1 is MDHEN while CDR2 is SYDVKM. The full study reports these points: Persistent Graves' disease patients showed lower TCR Shannon entropy and fewer highly expanded clones than newly diagnosed patients, suggesting clonal expansion. Only the TCR beta chain was sequenced and analyzed. Preferential use of TRBV28, TRBJ1-2 and TRBJ2-5 was observed in persistent disease, whereas TRBV20-1 and TRBJ2-1 were favored in newly diagnosed disease. Peripheral blood alone was examined, since thyroid tissue, which constituted the primary lesion, could not be accessed. Persistent patients shared more public clonotypes among themselves (under 3,000) than newly diagnosed patients did (about 900). As a limitation, the authors acknowledged that the small sample size may reduce accuracy.

The library was generated by multiplex PCR. The sequencer was an Illumina HiSeq 4000. TCR beta libraries were built with iRepertoire HTBI primers and Arm-PCR amplification of CDR3 regions. Before sequencing, the PCR products underwent gel purification. On the authors' methods: Gene usage analysis of CDR3 amino acid clonotypes used the 62 TRBV and about 13 TRBJ segments found across samples. Filtered high-quality paired reads were merged into contigs using COPE and FqMerger. BLAST was used to align contigs to the IMGT TRBV, TRBD and TRBJ reference genes, and CDR3 was defined following IMGT. Clonotypes above 0.1% frequency were classified as highly expanded clones. Shannon entropy served as the measure of repertoire diversity, while the Gini coefficient captured V-J evenness. Clonotypes shared by more than one individual were considered public. TCRdb redid the processing of the public reads, applying fastp at Q25 and MiXCR, and retained in-frame beta chains. Rows merge per CDR3 protein into single entries with the most common DNA and genes. The V and J calls come from TCRdb's annotation, not from the publication. This sample has 700,000 or so distinct CDR3 sequences in its table, and 25% to 35% of those were observed once. Around 40% of the sample is held by the ten biggest clonotypes.

The intended sense of this specimen's time point label: persistent/refractory GD, antithyroid drugs over 5 years with positive TRAb. RNA was extracted from PBMCs in TRIzol for both TCR sequencing and RNA sequencing. Graves' disease was diagnosed according to American Thyroid Association guidelines. Recruitment of patients was carried out at an endocrinology department in Xi'an, China. Each patient gave 9 to 10 milliliters of peripheral blood, collected in an EDTA anticoagulant tube. PBMCs were isolated by Ficoll Paque Plus density gradient separation without further T cell sorting. An Agilent 2100 Bioanalyzer and agarose gel were used to check RNA quality, while a NanoDrop 2000 measured RNA concentration.

The sequence was collected from a female donor with Graves disease. The chain links TRBV28 with TRBJ1-4; a tentative D match to TRBD1 spans 5 bases. This specimen consisted of peripheral blood mononuclear cells (PBMCs), obtained when the disease was refractory, from a patient treated with antithyroid drugs. The CDR3: CASSPATDSFLGVRGKLFF. The nucleotides are TGTGCCAGCAGCCCTGCGACAGATTCCTTTTTAGGCGTGCGAGGAAAACTGTTTTTT.